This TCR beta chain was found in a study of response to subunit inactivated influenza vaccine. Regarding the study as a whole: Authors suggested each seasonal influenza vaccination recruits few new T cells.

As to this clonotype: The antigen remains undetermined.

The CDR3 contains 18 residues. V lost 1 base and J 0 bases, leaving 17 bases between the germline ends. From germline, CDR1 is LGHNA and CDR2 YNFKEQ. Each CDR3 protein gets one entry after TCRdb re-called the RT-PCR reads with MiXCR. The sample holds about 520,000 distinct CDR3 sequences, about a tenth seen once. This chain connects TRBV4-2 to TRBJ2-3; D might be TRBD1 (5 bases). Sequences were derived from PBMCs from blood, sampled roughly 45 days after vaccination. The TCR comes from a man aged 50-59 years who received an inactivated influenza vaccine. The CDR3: CASSQGVSVQASTDTQYF. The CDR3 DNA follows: TGTGCCAGCAGCCAAGGAGTTTCAGTACAGGCTAGCACAGATACGCAGTATTTT.